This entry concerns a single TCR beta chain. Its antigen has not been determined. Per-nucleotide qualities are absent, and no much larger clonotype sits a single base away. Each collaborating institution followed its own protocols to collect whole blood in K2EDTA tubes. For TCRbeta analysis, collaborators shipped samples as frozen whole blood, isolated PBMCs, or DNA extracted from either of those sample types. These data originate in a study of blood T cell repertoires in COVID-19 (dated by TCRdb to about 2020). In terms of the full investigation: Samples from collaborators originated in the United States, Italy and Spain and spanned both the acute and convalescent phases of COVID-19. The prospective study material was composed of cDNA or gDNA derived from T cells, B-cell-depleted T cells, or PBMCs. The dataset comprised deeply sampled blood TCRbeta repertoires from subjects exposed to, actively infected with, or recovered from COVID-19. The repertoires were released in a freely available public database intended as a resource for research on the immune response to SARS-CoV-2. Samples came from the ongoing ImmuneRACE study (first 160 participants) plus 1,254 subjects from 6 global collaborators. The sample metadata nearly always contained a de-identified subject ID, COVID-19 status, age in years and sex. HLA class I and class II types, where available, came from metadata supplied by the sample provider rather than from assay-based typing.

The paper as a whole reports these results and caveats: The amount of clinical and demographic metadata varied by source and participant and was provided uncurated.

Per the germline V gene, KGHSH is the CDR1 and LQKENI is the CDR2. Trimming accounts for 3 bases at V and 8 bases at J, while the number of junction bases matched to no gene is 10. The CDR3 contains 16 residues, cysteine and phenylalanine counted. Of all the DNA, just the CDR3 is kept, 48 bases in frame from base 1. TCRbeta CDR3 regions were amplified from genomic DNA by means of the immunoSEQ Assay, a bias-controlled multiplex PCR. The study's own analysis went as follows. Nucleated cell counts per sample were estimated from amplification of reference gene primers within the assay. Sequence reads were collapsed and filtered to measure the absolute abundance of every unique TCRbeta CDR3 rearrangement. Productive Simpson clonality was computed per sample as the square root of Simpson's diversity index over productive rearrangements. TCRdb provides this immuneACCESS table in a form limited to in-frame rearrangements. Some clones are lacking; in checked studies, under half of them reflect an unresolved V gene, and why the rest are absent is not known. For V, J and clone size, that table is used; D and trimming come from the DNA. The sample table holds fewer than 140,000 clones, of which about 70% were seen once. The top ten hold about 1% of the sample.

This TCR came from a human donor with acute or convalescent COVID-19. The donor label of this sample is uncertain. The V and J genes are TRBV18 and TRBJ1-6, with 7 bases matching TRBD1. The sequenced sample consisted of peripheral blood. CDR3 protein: CASSPQEGARHSPLHF. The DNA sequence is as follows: TGTGCCAGCTCACCTCAGGAGGGGGCTAGGCATTCACCCCTCCACTTT.